One sample yielded the 18 T cell receptor beta chains listed below, sequenced in a study of blood T cell repertoires in COVID-19. The repertoire was sequenced with immunoSEQ multiplex PCR; TCRdb's copy has only in-frame clones and lacks some. The sample yields approximately 250,000 clones, around 88% seen once. Sequenced input: peripheral blood. The receptors derive from a woman of 80 years or more with COVID-19, enrolled during active disease.

This chain joins TRBV2 and TRBJ1-5; D is uncertain. The germline V gene has CDR1 SNHLY and CDR2 FYNNEI. V shed 6 bases and J shed 6 bases, with 18 bases lying between them. CDR3 length equals 15 residues. The CDR3: CASSPVAVGVQPQHF. Written as DNA, the CDR3 is TGTGCCAGCAGCCCGGTGGCAGTAGGAGTTCAGCCCCAGCATTTT.

This clone was counted between two and nine times. This chain uses TRBV19 with TRBJ1-5; D might be TRBD1 (6 bases). The germline V gene has CDR1 LNHDA and CDR2 SQIVND (reference sequence). The V end was cut by 0 bases, the J end by 4 bases, with 13 bases between. The length of the CDR3 is 16 residues. The CDR3 loop is CASSIEFLQGNQPQHF. CDR3 in DNA: TGTGCCAGTAGTATAGAATTTTTGCAGGGGAATCAGCCCCAGCATTTT.

This chain uses TRBV28 with TRBJ2-7; D possibly corresponds to TRBD1 (6 bases). Germline V CDR1 and CDR2: MDHEN, SYDVKM. Trimming cost V 7 bases and J 0 bases, with 13 bases left between them. The CDR3 has 14 residues. The CDR3 bases are TGTGCCAGCACCCTGGACAGTACCTCCTACGAGCAGTACGTC. Translated, it gives CASTLDSTSYEQYV.

The count of this clone is one. This CDR3 is CASTYDSFLEQYV. CDR3 sequence (DNA): TGCGCCAGCACCTATGACAGTTTTCTAGAGCAGTACGTC. The V call is TRBV5-1, the J call TRBJ2-7; tentative D call: TRBD1 (5 bases). V lost 6 bases and J 7 bases, leaving 17 bases between the germline ends. Per the germline V gene, CDR1 is SGHRS and CDR2 is YFSETQ. The CDR3 runs to 13 residues.

This clone was seen only once. V gene TRBV20-1 combines with J gene TRBJ2-2, with a tentative D call TRBD2 (6 bases). CDR1 DFQATT and CDR2 SNEGSKA come from the germline V gene (reference sequence). Trimming took 3 bases from V and 5 from J, leaving 16 bases between them. The CDR3 is made up of 15 amino acids. The CDR3 region is CSASIRKGGTGELFF. The CDR3 DNA sequence: TGCAGTGCTAGTATTCGAAAGGGAGGAACCGGGGAGCTGTTTTTT.

The chain has TRBV2 and TRBJ2-1; possibly TRBD2 for D (6 bases). The CDR3 sequence is 13 residues long. Trimming took off 7 bases at V and 12 bases at J, with 19 bases between the two ends. Looked up from germline, CDR1 is SNHLY and CDR2 is FYNNEI. CDR3 region: CASNQRGTLGQFF. In nucleotides, the CDR3 is TGTGCCAGCAACCAACGGGGGACCCTAGGGCAGTTCTTC.

The chain combines TRBV5-1 with TRBJ1-5; tentatively, D is TRBD1 (6 bases). CDR1 and CDR2 (germline): SGHRS, YFSETQ. This CDR3 is built from 15 residues. V was clipped by 0 bases and J by 5 bases, with 12 bases between them. The CDR3 protein is CASSLDGTKYQPQHF. The CDR3 DNA is TGCGCCAGCAGCTTGGACGGGACAAAGTATCAGCCCCAGCATTTT.

This chain joins TRBV6-6 and TRBJ2-7; a possible D gene is TRBD1 (6 bases). Germline V CDR1 and CDR2: MNHNY, SVGAGI (reference sequence). V was cut by 10 bases and J by 4 bases, with 20 bases left in between. The CDR3 spans 14 residues. This chain's CDR3 is CATGSGTTRYEQYF. CDR3 nucleotides: TGTGCCACCGGTTCGGGGACAACTCGTTACGAGCAGTACTTC.

This chain connects TRBV5-1 to TRBJ1-1, with 7 bases matching TRBD1. V dropped 5 bases and J dropped 1; count of bases not matched to a gene: 5. CDR3 length equals 14 residues. Germline V gene sequence: CDR1 SGHRS, CDR2 YFSETQ. The CDR3 here is CASRAGGTNTEAFF. In DNA, the CDR3 is TGCGCCAGCAGGGCAGGGGGAACGAACACTGAAGCTTTCTTT. The full variable domain, its missing parts supplied by reference TRBV5-1 and TRBJ1-1, is KAGVTQTPRYLIKTRGQQVTLSCSPISGHRSVSWYQQTPGQGLQFLFEYFSETQRNKGNFPGRFSGRQFSNSRSEMNVSTLELGDSALYLCASRAGGTNTEAFFGQGTRLTVV.

The gene calls are TRBV3-1 (or the pseudogene TRBV3-2) and TRBJ1-4; D remains ambiguous. V dropped 3 bases and J dropped 11 bases, with 10 bases sitting between them. The CDR3 is 12 residues long. Per the germline V gene, CDR1 is LGHDT and CDR2 is YNNKEL (reference sequence). CDR3 DNA sequence: TGTGCCAGCAGCCATTCGGGGTCGAAACTGTTTTTT. Amino acids: CASSHSGSKLFF.

The chain carries TRBV19 and TRBJ1-1; D gene unclear. The CDR3 is 14 amino acids. The V gene's germline CDR1 is LNHDA and CDR2 SQIVND (reference sequence). Trimming cost V 8 bases and J 1 base, with 14 bases left between them. In DNA form, the CDR3 reads TGTGCCAGTGGAGTGGCCACCACGAACACTGAAGCTTTCTTT. Translation gives CASGVATTNTEAFF.

The CDR3 DNA reads TGTGCCAGCAGCTCCGGACAGGAGGATAATGAAAAACTGTTTTTT. Amino acid sequence: CASSSGQEDNEKLFF. The V and J genes are TRBV7-4 and TRBJ1-4; 7 bases agree with TRBD1. Trimming cost V 4 bases and J 4 bases; bases outside gene matches: 6. The CDR3 consists of 15 residues. The germline V gene has CDR1 SGHVT and CDR2 SQSDAQ.

The V gene is TRBV6-5, the J gene TRBJ2-3; maybe TRBD1 (6 bases). V lost 5 bases to trimming and J lost 4 bases, with 7 bases between them. The length of the CDR3 is 12 residues. The germline gives CDR1 MNHEY, CDR2 SVGAGI. CDR3 sequence reads: CASSPGADTQYF. The DNA of the CDR3 is TGTGCCAGCAGTCCAGGGGCAGATACGCAGTATTTT.

A remark on this clone: At the DNA level, this CDR3 is encoded by other sequences in the same sample as well. The V call is TRBV6-5, the J call TRBJ1-4; D is undetermined. In germline, CDR1 is MNHEY, CDR2 SVGAGI. The V end lost 6 bases, the J end lost 4 bases, and 6 bases lay between the germline ends. The CDR3 length is 12 residues. The CDR3, as DNA: TGTGCCAGCAGGGCGGGTAATGAAAAACTGTTTTTT. As protein: CASRAGNEKLFF.

This clone has only a few counts. The chain uses TRBV20-1 and TRBJ2-1; maybe TRBD2 (7 bases). The CDR3 contains 11 residues. CDR1 is DFQATT, CDR2 SNEGSKA, per germline (reference sequence). The V end lost 8 bases, the J end lost 9 bases, and 14 bases lay between the germline ends. The CDR3: CSPGGGGEQFF. The CDR3 nucleotides are TGCAGTCCCGGGGGCGGGGGTGAGCAGTTCTTC.

The chain is built from TRBV7-2 and TRBJ1-2, with 10 bases aligning to TRBD1. This CDR3 is built from 16 residues. V shed 0 bases, J shed 8 bases, and the junction held 9 bases outside the gene matches. Per germline, CDR1 SGHTA and CDR2 FQGNSA. The CDR3 loop is CASSLAPRGQGRGYTF. In DNA form, the CDR3 reads TGTGCCAGCAGCTTAGCCCCCCGGGGACAGGGGAGGGGCTACACCTTC. The full variable domain, rest sourced from reference TRBV7-2 and TRBJ1-2, is GAGVSQSPSNKVTEKGKDVELRCDPISGHTALYWYRQSLGQGLEFLIYFQGNSAPDKSGLPSDRFSAERTGGSVSTLTIQRTQQEDSAVYLCASSLAPRGQGRGYTFGSGTRLTVV.

This chain uses TRBV27 with TRBJ1-2; D might be TRBD1 (6 bases). V was trimmed by 5 bases and J by 6 bases, leaving 13 bases between them. There are 13 residues in the CDR3. From germline, CDR1 is MNHEY and CDR2 SMNVEV (reference sequence). For the CDR3, the DNA is TGTGCCAGCAGTAGACTTACAGGGAATGGCTACACCTTC. This encodes CASSRLTGNGYTF.

This clone came up once. J is TRBJ2-7 and V is TRBV19, with TRBD1 identical over 9 bases. V shed 3 bases and J 6 bases; nucleotides not matched to a gene: 9. The CDR3 has 15 residues. Germline CDR1 is LNHDA and CDR2 is SQIVND (reference sequence). CDR3 nucleotide sequence: TGTGCCAGTAGTATCCCCGGACAGGGGAGCGGCGAGCAGTACTTC. This encodes CASSIPGQGSGEQYF.